The 23 T cell receptor beta chains below were found in one sample sequenced in a study of patients and donors after allogeneic stem cell transplantation (TCRdb year 2020). The library was generated by RT-PCR. Instrument on record: NextSeq 550. TCRdb reprocessed the public reads (quality trimming at Q25 with fastp, clone calling with MiXCR) and kept in-frame beta chains. Each entry merges the rows of one CDR3 protein and shows their most common DNA and genes. The sample includes around 200,000 distinct CDR3 sequences, with roughly two fifths observed a single time. The ten largest make up roughly 12% of the sample. The sequencing sample was made of blood, either unsorted or a sorted T cell fraction (not recorded which). All receptors come from a human donor who was either an allogeneic HSCT recipient or a stem cell or donor lymphocyte infusion donor (not recorded which). It is not recorded whose cells these are; they may come from a transplant donor.

The chain is built from TRBV5-6 and TRBJ1-4; D is unclear. V was cut by 1 base and J by 10 bases, with 14 bases left in between. Germline CDR1 reads SGHDT; CDR2 reads YYEEEE. This CDR3 has 14 amino acids. CDR3 sequence: CASSLLRGPGKLFF. As DNA, the CDR3 is TGTGCCAGCAGCTTGCTTCGCGGACCGGGAAAACTGTTTTTT.

This clonotype was detected only a few times. The chain links TRBV4-3 to TRBJ1-1; D remains unclear. Looked up from germline, CDR1 is LGHNA and CDR2 is YSLEER. The CDR3 length is 13 residues. The V end was cut by 2 bases, the J end by 5 bases, with 9 bases between. The CDR3 DNA sequence: TGCGCCAGCAGCCAACATGGTGGGACTGAAGCTTTCTTT. It is translated as CASSQHGGTEAFF.

V usage is TRBV7-9 and J usage is TRBJ1-6, with unresolved D. The V end was cut by 2 bases, the J end by 11 bases, with 22 bases between. Germline values: CDR1 SEHNR, CDR2 FQNEAQ (reference sequence). The CDR3 totals 17 residues. CDR3 nucleotides: TGTGCCAGCAGCTTATATGTGTCCAACCCCCCTTCGGCACCCCTCCACTTT. Its protein product is CASSLYVSNPPSAPLHF.

This chain uses TRBV20-1 with TRBJ1-4, with 7 bases that match TRBD1. Losses at the gene ends were 5 bases for V and 8 bases for J; bases not matched to a gene: 8. CDR3 size: 13 residues. The germline V gene encodes CDR1 DFQATT and CDR2 SNEGSKA (reference sequence). The CDR3 loop is CSAQKGAEEKLFF. The CDR3 DNA follows: TGCAGTGCTCAGAAGGGGGCTGAAGAAAAACTGTTTTTT.

The chain recombines TRBV12-3 or TRBV12-4 with TRBJ1-5, with TRBD1 as a possible D gene (6 bases). The CDR3 covers 13 residues. The V and J ends lost 6 bases and 4 bases respectively, with 10 bases between them. CDR3 residues: CASRDTGNQPQHF. DNA for the CDR3: TGTGCCAGCAGAGATACAGGGAATCAGCCCCAGCATTTT.

This clonotype was detected only a few times. V gene TRBV15 combines with J gene TRBJ1-1; no reliable D call. Germline assignment: CDR1 LNHNV and CDR2 YYDKDF (reference sequence). The length of the CDR3 is 13 residues. The V gene lost 3 bases and the J gene lost 1 base, with 6 bases spanning the gap. CDR3 DNA sequence: TGTGCCACCAGCAGGGGTGGGAACACTGAAGCTTTCTTT. Amino acids: CATSRGGNTEAFF.

This sequence joins TRBV18 and TRBJ1-5; D remains unclear. Germline CDR1 is KGHSH and CDR2 is LQKENI. The V end lost 3 bases, the J end lost 0 bases, and 9 bases lay between the germline ends. The CDR3 consists of 15 residues. CDR3 residues: CASSPRRFSNQPQHF. The CDR3 coding sequence is TGTGCCAGCTCACCCAGACGGTTTAGCAATCAGCCCCAGCATTTT.

The V and J genes are TRBV15 and TRBJ1-5; D ambiguous. The V and J ends lost 1 base and 6 bases respectively, with 4 bases between them. The V gene's germline CDR1 is LNHNV and CDR2 YYDKDF (reference sequence). CDR3 length equals 12 residues. CDR3 nucleotides: TGTGCCACCAGCAGAGTTTTTCAGCCCCAGCATTTT. Protein: CATSRVFQPQHF.

The table lists this clonotype with a few counts. The chain carries TRBV4-1 and TRBJ1-4, with D possibly TRBD1 on 6 matching bases. CDR3 length: 15 amino acids. V shed 6 bases and J shed 2 bases, with 13 bases lying between them. Germline lookup yields CDR1 MGHRA and CDR2 YSYEKL. The CDR3: CASRGRGGTNEKLFF. In DNA, the CDR3 is TGCGCCAGCAGAGGCAGGGGAGGGACTAATGAAAAACTGTTTTTT.

The chain combines TRBV15 with TRBJ1-5, with a tentative D call TRBD1 (6 bases). The CDR3 covers 15 residues. CDR1 and CDR2 from the germline V gene are LNHNV and YYDKDF (reference sequence). V was trimmed by 2 bases and J by 5 bases, leaving 13 bases between them. CDR3 in amino acids: CATSRSTGTDQPQHF. The CDR3 nucleotides read TGTGCCACCAGCAGAAGCACAGGGACTGATCAGCCCCAGCATTTT. Drawing the rest from reference TRBV15 and TRBJ1-5, the complete variable domain is DAMVIQNPRYQVTQFGKPVTLSCSQTLNHNVMYWYQQKSSQAPKLLFHYYDKDFNNEADTPDNFQSRRPNTSFCFLDIRSPGLGDTAMYLCATSRSTGTDQPQHFGDGTRLSIL.

The chain is built from TRBV15 and TRBJ1-1, with TRBD1 matching 8 bases. The length of the CDR3 is 18 residues. V lost 3 bases to trimming and J lost 0 bases; unmatched junction nucleotides: 12. Germline CDR1 LNHNV, CDR2 YYDKDF (reference sequence). CDR3 region: CATSRRTGSSTMNTEAFF. CDR3 nucleotides: TGTGCCACCAGCAGGAGGACAGGGAGTAGTACCATGAACACTGAAGCTTTCTTT.

This clonotype was detected a few times. This chain connects TRBV28 to TRBJ1-5; 8 bases map to TRBD1. Germline loops: CDR1 MDHEN, CDR2 SYDVKM. V lost 3 bases, J lost 4 bases, and 2 bases stayed unmatched. The CDR3 runs to 14 residues. The CDR3 loop reads CASSFQGANQPQHF. The CDR3 nucleotides read TGTGCCAGCAGTTTCCAGGGGGCTAATCAGCCCCAGCATTTT.

This clonotype has a handful of counts. This rearrangement joins TRBV10-3 to TRBJ1-3; D is unclear. The CDR3 loop spans 16 amino acids. V shed 4 bases and J shed 0 bases, with 13 bases lying between them. CDR1 is ENHRY, CDR2 SYGVKD, per germline. CDR3 protein: CAISVETPHSGNTIYF. CDR3 DNA: TGTGCCATCAGTGTTGAGACTCCTCACTCTGGAAACACCATATATTTT.

This clonotype has more than one count but fewer than ten. This rearrangement joins TRBV7-9 to TRBJ1-1; D gene unclear. The V gene lost 5 bases and the J gene lost 4 bases, with 14 bases spanning the gap. Germline lookup yields CDR1 SEHNR and CDR2 FQNEAQ (reference sequence). This CDR3 contains 14 residues. The CDR3 DNA reads as TGTGCCAGCAGCCACCCTCCGGGGAGCACTGAAGCTTTCTTT. Translated, it gives CASSHPPGSTEAFF.

The rearrangement links TRBV5-1 to TRBJ1-2; tentatively, D is TRBD1 (5 bases). V dropped 0 bases and J dropped 4 bases, with 10 bases sitting between them. The V gene's germline CDR1 is SGHRS and CDR2 YFSETQ. The CDR3 is made up of 14 amino acids. The CDR3 sequence is CASSLEGRVYGYTF. The CDR3 bases are TGCGCCAGCAGCTTGGAGGGCAGGGTCTATGGCTACACCTTC.

The CDR3 DNA reads TGTGCCAGCAGGAAAAGGGGGGGGCAAATAACAGATACGCAGTATTTT. Translation gives CASRKRGGQITDTQYF. V usage is TRBV28 and J usage is TRBJ2-3, with D possibly matching TRBD2 (7 bases). Deletions cut 6 bases from V and 3 bases from J, with 19 bases between. CDR1 and CDR2 from the germline V gene are MDHEN and SYDVKM. This CDR3 comprises 16 residues.

This chain uses TRBV19 with TRBJ1-1; 9 nucleotides align to TRBD1. The CDR3 runs to 15 residues. Per the germline V gene, CDR1 is LNHDA and CDR2 is SQIVND (reference sequence). V lost 3 bases to trimming and J lost 5 bases; unmatched junction nucleotides: 7. CDR3: CASSIPRTGVTEAFF. The CDR3, as DNA: TGTGCCAGTAGTATCCCTCGGACAGGGGTGACTGAAGCTTTCTTT.

The chain carries TRBV18 and TRBJ1-5, with D possibly matching TRBD1 (6 bases). The CDR3 covers 16 residues. Trimming left V 6 bases short and J 0 bases short, with 15 bases between. Germline V gene sequence: CDR1 KGHSH, CDR2 LQKENI. For the CDR3, the DNA is TGTGCCAGCTCTCGACAGGAGACTTTTAGCAATCAGCCCCAGCATTTT. It is translated as CASSRQETFSNQPQHF.

This clonotype has more than one count but fewer than ten. V is TRBV5-1 and J is TRBJ1-5; TRBD1 is a possible D gene (5 bases). Trimming removed 4 bases from V and 3 bases from J, with 8 bases in between. This CDR3 comprises 13 residues. From germline, CDR1 is SGHRS and CDR2 YFSETQ. CDR3 amino acids: CASSGGDNQPQHF. CDR3 nucleotides: TGCGCCAGCAGCGGGGGGGACAATCAGCCCCAGCATTTT.

V and J are TRBV6-1 and TRBJ2-3; possibly TRBD2 for D (5 bases). This CDR3 region has 15 residues. V lost 0 bases and J lost 1, with 8 bases in between. Germline V gives CDR1 MNHNS, CDR2 SASEGT. CDR3 sequence reads: CASSEAKGGTDTQYF. CDR3 DNA: TGTGCCAGCAGTGAAGCTAAGGGAGGCACAGATACGCAGTATTTT.

The V gene is TRBV7-2, the J gene TRBJ1-3; D is uncertain. Germline loops: CDR1 SGHTA, CDR2 FQGNSA. The V gene lost 8 bases and the J gene lost 3 bases, with 11 bases spanning the gap. The CDR3 consists of 13 residues. This CDR3 reads CASGAAFGNTIYF. CDR3 nucleotides: TGTGCCAGCGGTGCGGCCTTTGGAAACACCATATATTTT.

V and J are TRBV20-1 and TRBJ1-5; D unresolved. V was pared by 6 bases and J by 3 bases, with 18 bases between. The CDR3 sequence is 15 residues long. Germline CDR1 DFQATT, CDR2 SNEGSKA (reference sequence). The CDR3 region has the DNA TGCAGTGCCAGTTGGGTAGGGCTCACCAATCAGCCCCAGCATTTT. This codes for CSASWVGLTNQPQHF.

This clonotype was seen only a few times. The chain carries TRBV10-3 and TRBJ1-4; tentatively, D is TRBD1 (6 bases). Deletions cut 3 bases from V and 1 base from J, with 9 bases between. This CDR3 comprises 15 residues. In germline, CDR1 is ENHRY, CDR2 SYGVKD. The CDR3: CAISEEGQTNEKLFF. The DNA for the CDR3 is TGTGCCATCAGTGAAGAGGGACAAACTAATGAAAAACTGTTTTTT.